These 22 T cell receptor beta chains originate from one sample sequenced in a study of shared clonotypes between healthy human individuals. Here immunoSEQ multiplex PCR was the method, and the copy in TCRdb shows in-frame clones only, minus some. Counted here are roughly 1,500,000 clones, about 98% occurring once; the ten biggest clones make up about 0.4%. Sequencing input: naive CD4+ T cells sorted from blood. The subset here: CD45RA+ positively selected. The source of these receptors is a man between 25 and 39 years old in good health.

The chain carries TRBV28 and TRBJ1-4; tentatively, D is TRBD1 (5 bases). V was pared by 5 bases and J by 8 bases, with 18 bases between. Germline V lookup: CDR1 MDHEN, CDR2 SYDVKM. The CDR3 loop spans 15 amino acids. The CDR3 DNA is TGTGCCAGCAGTCCCGCAGGGTGGGATCGGGAAAAACTGTTTTTT. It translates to CASSPAGWDREKLFF. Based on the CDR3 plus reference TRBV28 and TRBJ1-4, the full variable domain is DVKVTQSSRYLVKRTGEKVFLECVQDMDHENMFWYRQDPGLGLRLIYFSYDVKMKEKGDIPEGYSVSREKKERFSLILESASTNQTSMYLCASSPAGWDREKLFFGSGTQLSVL.

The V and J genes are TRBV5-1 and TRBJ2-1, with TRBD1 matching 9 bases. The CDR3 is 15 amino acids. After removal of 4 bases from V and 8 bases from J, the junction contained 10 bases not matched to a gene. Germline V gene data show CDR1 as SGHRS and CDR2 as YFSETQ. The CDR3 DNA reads TGCGCCAGCAGCGACCCGGGACAGGGTCGCGATGAGCAGTTCTTC. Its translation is CASSDPGQGRDEQFF.

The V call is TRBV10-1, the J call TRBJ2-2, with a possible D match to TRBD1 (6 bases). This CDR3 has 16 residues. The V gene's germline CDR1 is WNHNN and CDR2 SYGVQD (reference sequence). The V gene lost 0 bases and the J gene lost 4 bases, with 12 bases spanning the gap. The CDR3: CASSESTGPVTGELFF. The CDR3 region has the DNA TGCGCCAGCAGTGAGTCGACAGGACCGGTCACCGGGGAGCTGTTTTTT.

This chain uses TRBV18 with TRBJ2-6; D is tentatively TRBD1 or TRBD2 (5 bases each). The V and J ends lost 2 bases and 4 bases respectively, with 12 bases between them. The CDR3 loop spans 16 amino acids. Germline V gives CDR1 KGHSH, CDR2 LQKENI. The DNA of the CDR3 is TGTGCCAGCTCACCAGAGGGGCTGGAGGGGGCCAACGTCCTGACTTTC. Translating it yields CASSPEGLEGANVLTF.

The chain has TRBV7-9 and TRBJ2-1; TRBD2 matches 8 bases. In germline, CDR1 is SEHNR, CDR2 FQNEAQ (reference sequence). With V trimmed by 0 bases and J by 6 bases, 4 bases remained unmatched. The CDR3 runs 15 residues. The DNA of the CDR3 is TGTGCCAGCAGCTTAGCCGGACTAGCCGGCAATGAGCAGTTCTTC. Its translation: CASSLAGLAGNEQFF.

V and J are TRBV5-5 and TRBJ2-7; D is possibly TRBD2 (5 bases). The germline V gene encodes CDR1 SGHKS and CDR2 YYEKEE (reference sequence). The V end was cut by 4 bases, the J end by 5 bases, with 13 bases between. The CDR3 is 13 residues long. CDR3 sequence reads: CASSLPRGNEQYF. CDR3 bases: TGTGCCAGCAGCCTACCCCGAGGGAACGAGCAGTACTTC.

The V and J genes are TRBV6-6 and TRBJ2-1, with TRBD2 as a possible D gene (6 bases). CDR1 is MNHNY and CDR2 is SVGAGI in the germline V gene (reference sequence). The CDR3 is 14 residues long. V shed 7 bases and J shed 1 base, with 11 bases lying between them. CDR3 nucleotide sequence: TGTGCCAGCAAACCTGCGGGATCCTACAATGAGCAGTTCTTC. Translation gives CASKPAGSYNEQFF.

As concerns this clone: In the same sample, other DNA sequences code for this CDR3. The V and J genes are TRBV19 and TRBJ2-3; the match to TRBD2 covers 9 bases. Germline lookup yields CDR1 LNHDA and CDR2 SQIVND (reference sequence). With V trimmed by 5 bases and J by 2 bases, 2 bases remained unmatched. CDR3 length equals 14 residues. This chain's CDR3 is CASSPSGATDTQYF. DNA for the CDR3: TGTGCCAGTAGTCCTAGCGGGGCCACAGATACGCAGTATTTT.

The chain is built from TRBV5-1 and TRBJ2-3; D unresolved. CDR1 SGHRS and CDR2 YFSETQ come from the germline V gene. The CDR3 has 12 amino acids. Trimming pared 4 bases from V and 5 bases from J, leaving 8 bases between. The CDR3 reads CASSAQLDTQYF. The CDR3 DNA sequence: TGCGCCAGCAGCGCCCAATTAGATACGCAGTATTTT.

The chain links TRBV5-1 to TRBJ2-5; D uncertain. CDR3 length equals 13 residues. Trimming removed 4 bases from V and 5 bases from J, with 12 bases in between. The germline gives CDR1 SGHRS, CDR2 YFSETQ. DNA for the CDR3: TGCGCCAGCAGCCCAGAAGGGATGGAGACCCAGTACTTC. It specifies CASSPEGMETQYF.

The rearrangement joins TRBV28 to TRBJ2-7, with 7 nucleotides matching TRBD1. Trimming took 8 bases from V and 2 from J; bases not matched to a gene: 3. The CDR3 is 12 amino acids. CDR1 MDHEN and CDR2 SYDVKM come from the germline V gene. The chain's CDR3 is CASRDRPYEQYF. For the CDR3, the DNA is TGTGCCAGCCGGGACAGACCCTACGAGCAGTACTTC.

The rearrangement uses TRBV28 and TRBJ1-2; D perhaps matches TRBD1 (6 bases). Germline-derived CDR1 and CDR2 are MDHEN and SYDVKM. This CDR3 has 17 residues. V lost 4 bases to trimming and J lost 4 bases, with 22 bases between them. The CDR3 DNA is TGTGCCAGCAGTTCATACTGGGATATCAGGGGTTTCTATGGCTACACCTTC. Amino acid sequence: CASSSYWDIRGFYGYTF.

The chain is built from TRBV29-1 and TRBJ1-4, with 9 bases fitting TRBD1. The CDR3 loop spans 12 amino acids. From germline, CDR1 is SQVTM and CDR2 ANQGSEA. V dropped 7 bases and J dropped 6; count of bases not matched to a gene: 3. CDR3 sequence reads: CSAGQGYEKLFF. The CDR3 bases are TGCAGCGCGGGACAGGGATATGAAAAACTGTTTTTT.

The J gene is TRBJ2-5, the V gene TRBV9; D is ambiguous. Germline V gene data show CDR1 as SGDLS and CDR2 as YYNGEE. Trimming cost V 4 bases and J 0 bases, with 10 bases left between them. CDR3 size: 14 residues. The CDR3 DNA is TGTGCCAGCAGCCCCCTGGTGTACCAAGAGACCCAGTACTTC. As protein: CASSPLVYQETQYF.

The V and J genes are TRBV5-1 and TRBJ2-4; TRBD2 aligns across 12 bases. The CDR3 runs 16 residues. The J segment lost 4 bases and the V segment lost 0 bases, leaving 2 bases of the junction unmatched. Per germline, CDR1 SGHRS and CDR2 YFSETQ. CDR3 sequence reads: CASSLGTSGDKNIQYF. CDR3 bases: TGCGCCAGCAGCTTGGGGACTAGCGGGGATAAAAACATTCAGTACTTC.

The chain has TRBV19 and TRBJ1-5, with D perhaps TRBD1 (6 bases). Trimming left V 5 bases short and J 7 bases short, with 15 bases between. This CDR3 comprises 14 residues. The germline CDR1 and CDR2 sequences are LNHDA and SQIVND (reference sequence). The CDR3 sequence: CASSGGQSRQPQHF. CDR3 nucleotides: TGTGCCAGTAGTGGAGGACAGTCGAGACAGCCCCAGCATTTT. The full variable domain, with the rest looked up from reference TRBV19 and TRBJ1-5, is DGGITQSPKYLFRKEGQNVTLSCEQNLNHDAMYWYRQDPGQGLRLIYYSQIVNDFQKGDIAEGYSVSREKKESFPLTVTSAQKNPTAFYLCASSGGQSRQPQHFGDGTRLSIL.

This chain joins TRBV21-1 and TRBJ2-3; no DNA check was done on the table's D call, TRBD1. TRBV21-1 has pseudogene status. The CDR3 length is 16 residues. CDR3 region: CASFDTGGNTGDTQYF. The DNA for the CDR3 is TGTGCCAGCTTTGATACAGGGGGAAATACGGGAGATACGCAGTATTTT.

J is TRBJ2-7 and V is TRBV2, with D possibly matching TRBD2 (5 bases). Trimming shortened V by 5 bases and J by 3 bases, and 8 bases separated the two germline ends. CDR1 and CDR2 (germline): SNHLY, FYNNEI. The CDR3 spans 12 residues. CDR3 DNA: TGTGCCAGCAGTCCGACTAACTACGAGCAGTACTTC. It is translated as CASSPTNYEQYF.

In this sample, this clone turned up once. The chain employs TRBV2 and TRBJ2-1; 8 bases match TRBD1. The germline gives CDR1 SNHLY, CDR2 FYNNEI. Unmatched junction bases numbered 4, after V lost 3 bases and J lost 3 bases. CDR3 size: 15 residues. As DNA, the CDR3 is TGTGCCAGCAGTGACGCCGGGACAGGCTACAATGAGCAGTTCTTC. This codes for CASSDAGTGYNEQFF. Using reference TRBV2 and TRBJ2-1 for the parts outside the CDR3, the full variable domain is EPEVTQTPSHQVTQMGQEVILRCVPISNHLYFYWYRQILGQKVEFLVSFYNNEISEKSEIFDDQFSVERPDGSNFTLKIRSTKLEDSAMYFCASSDAGTGYNEQFFGPGTRLTVL.

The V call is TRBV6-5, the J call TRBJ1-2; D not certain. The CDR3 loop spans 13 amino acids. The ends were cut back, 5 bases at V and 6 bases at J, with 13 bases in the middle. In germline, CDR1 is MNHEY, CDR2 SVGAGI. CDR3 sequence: CASSKGRPDGYTF. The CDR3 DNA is TGTGCCAGCAGTAAAGGACGTCCGGATGGCTACACCTTC.

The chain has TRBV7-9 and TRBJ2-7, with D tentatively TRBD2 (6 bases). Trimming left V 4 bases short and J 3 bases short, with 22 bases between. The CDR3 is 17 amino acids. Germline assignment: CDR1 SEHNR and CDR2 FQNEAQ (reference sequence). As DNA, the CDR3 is TGTGCCAGCAGCTCCTCGGGCGGGGTGTCAGGATTCTACGAGCAGTACTTC. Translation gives CASSSSGGVSGFYEQYF.

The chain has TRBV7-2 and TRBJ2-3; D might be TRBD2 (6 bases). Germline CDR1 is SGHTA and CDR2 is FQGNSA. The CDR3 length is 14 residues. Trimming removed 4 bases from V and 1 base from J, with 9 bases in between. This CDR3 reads CASSWGDGTDTQYF. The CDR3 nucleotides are TGTGCCAGCAGCTGGGGGGATGGCACAGATACGCAGTATTTT.